The 27 T cell receptor beta chains given below trace back to one sample, sequenced in a study of OX40 agonist ivuxolimab in advanced cancers. Receptor libraries were prepared by the immunoSEQ multiplex PCR assay. TCRdb stores this immuneACCESS table with in-frame sequences only. Part of the clones is absent; in the studies checked, under half of the shortfall reflects unresolved V genes, and no reason is known for the rest. Across this sample there are roughly 35,000 clones, with approximately 80% seen only once. The ten largest clones take up roughly 1.8% of the sample. The source was CD4+ or CD8+ T cells sorted from blood, collected in a trial of the OX40 agonist ivuxolimab. All receptors come from an adult with an advanced solid tumor such as melanoma, head and neck, liver or kidney cancer.

The chain employs TRBV5-4 and TRBJ1-2; D remains unclear. The CDR3 consists of 13 residues. Trimming took off 0 bases at V and 6 bases at J, with 9 bases between the two ends. Per the germline V gene, CDR1 is SGHNT and CDR2 is YYREEE (reference sequence). Here the CDR3 reads CASSLDGEDGYTF. CDR3 sequence (DNA): TGTGCCAGCAGCTTGGATGGGGAGGATGGCTACACCTTC.

V usage is TRBV2 and J usage is TRBJ2-4; 7 positions match TRBD1. V dropped 3 bases and J dropped 5; count of bases not matched to a gene: 10. CDR3 length: 16 residues. In germline, CDR1 is SNHLY, CDR2 FYNNEI. DNA for the CDR3: TGTGCCAGCAGTGAGGGACAGCCCGTGGGGCAAAACATTCAGTACTTC. Encoded protein: CASSEGQPVGQNIQYF.

The CDR3 is CASSKNTGELFF. The CDR3, as DNA: TGTGCCAGCAGCAAAAACACCGGGGAGCTGTTTTTT. This sequence joins TRBV6-1 and TRBJ2-2; the D is unclear. From germline, CDR1 is MNHNS and CDR2 SASEGT. V dropped 6 bases and J dropped 2 bases, with 4 bases sitting between them. CDR3 length equals 12 residues.

The chain has TRBV7-8 and TRBJ1-2, with 9 bases matching TRBD1. The CDR3 length is 15 residues. Trimming took 6 bases from V and 2 from J; bases not matched to a gene: 7. Germline CDR1 SGHVS, CDR2 FQNEAQ. The CDR3 coding sequence is TGTGCCAGCAGTCTAGCCGGGACAGGGAACTATGGCTACACCTTC. As protein: CASSLAGTGNYGYTF.

The chain carries TRBV19 and TRBJ1-1, with 8 bases matching TRBD1. Germline V lookup: CDR1 LNHDA, CDR2 SQIVND (reference sequence). The CDR3 spans 15 residues. Trimming took 6 bases from V and 1 from J; bases not matched to a gene: 7. CDR3 in DNA: TGTGCCAGTAGCACCAGGGGGCCTGGGAACACTGAAGCTTTCTTT. The encoded protein is CASSTRGPGNTEAFF. The whole variable domain, remainder taken from reference TRBV19 and TRBJ1-1, is DGGITQSPKYLFRKEGQNVTLSCEQNLNHDAMYWYRQDPGQGLRLIYYSQIVNDFQKGDIAEGYSVSREKKESFPLTVTSAQKNPTAFYLCASSTRGPGNTEAFFGQGTRLTVV.

In this sample, this clone turned up a few times. The genes are TRBV30 and TRBJ1-5, with D unresolved. CDR3 length equals 13 residues. CDR1 is GTSNPN and CDR2 is SVGIG in the germline V gene (reference sequence). Trimming stripped 5 bases from V and 4 bases from J, with 12 bases between. The CDR3 is CAWAARRNQPQHF. CDR3 nucleotide sequence: TGTGCCTGGGCCGCCAGGAGAAATCAGCCCCAGCATTTT.

This clone was counted between two and nine times. The chain employs TRBV19 and TRBJ1-6, with D possibly being TRBD1 (5 bases). Germline V CDR1 and CDR2: LNHDA, SQIVND (reference sequence). The length of the CDR3 is 17 residues. Trimming removed 2 bases from V and 8 bases from J, with 19 bases in between. Written as DNA, the CDR3 is TGTGCCAGTAGTATAAGCGGGGCAGGGTACTCCGATTCACCCCTCCACTTT. It translates to CASSISGAGYSDSPLHF.

This clone was recorded once. The genes are TRBV7-9 and TRBJ2-7, with 7 bases that match TRBD1. CDR1 is SEHNR, CDR2 FQNEAQ, per germline (reference sequence). CDR3 length equals 12 residues. The junction had 5 bases not matched to a gene; V was cut back by 5 bases and J by 7 bases. The CDR3 coding sequence is TGTGCCAGCAGCCGCGACAGGGCGGAGCAGTACTTC. Translated: CASSRDRAEQYF.

The V and J genes are TRBV4-2 and TRBJ1-3; D remains ambiguous. The V gene lost 6 bases and the J gene lost 0 bases, with 12 bases spanning the gap. Per the germline V gene, CDR1 is LGHNA and CDR2 is YNFKEQ. The CDR3 runs to 15 residues. Written as DNA, the CDR3 is TGTGCCAGCAGAATAACCCACCTCTCTGGAAACACCATATATTTT. It translates to CASRITHLSGNTIYF.

The V gene is TRBV28, the J gene TRBJ2-7; no clear D gene. Looked up from germline, CDR1 is MDHEN and CDR2 is SYDVKM. The CDR3 is made up of 13 amino acids. V lost 6 bases, J lost 2 bases, and 11 bases lay in between. The CDR3 region has the DNA TGTGCCAGCAGGGCGGTCATCACCTACGAGCAGTACTTC. Protein: CASRAVITYEQYF.

The chain uses TRBV21-1 and TRBJ1-5; the table's D call, TRBD1, has no DNA check behind it. TRBV21-1 represents a pseudogene. CDR3 length: 16 residues. The CDR3 sequence: CASSFIGQAGDQPQHF. For the CDR3, the DNA is TGTGCCAGCAGCTTCATAGGACAGGCCGGGGATCAGCCCCAGCATTTT.

The chain is built from TRBV9 and TRBJ2-7; the D call may be TRBD1 or TRBD2 (6 bases each). The V gene lost 1 base and the J gene lost 9 bases, with 17 bases spanning the gap. Germline values: CDR1 SGDLS, CDR2 YYNGEE. This CDR3 is built from 14 residues. In nucleotides, the CDR3 is TGTGCCAGCAGCGTATCCCCTTTTGGGGGGCGGCAGTACTTC. This encodes CASSVSPFGGRQYF. Based on the CDR3 plus reference TRBV9 and TRBJ2-7, the full variable domain is DSGVTQTPKHLITATGQRVTLRCSPRSGDLSVYWYQQSLDQGLQFLIQYYNGEERAKGNILERFSAQQFPDLHSELNLSSLELGDSALYFCASSVSPFGGRQYFGPGTRLTVT.

This clone was counted a few times. This chain links TRBV11-3 with TRBJ2-7; D not resolved. From germline, CDR1 is SGHNT and CDR2 YENEEA. This CDR3 contains 13 residues. Trimming removed 5 bases from V and 1 base from J, with 9 bases in between. CDR3: CASSDGPSYEQYF. CDR3 in DNA: TGTGCCAGCAGCGATGGGCCTTCCTACGAGCAGTACTTC.

The rearrangement uses TRBV20-1 and TRBJ1-2, with D unresolved. The CDR3 loop spans 11 amino acids. From germline, CDR1 is DFQATT and CDR2 SNEGSKA (reference sequence). Trimming took off 0 bases at V and 8 bases at J, with 7 bases between the two ends. CDR3 in amino acids: CSARDLLGYTF. CDR3 DNA: TGCAGTGCTAGAGACCTCTTAGGCTACACCTTC.

This clone has only a few counts. Distinct nucleotide sequences in the sample also encode this CDR3. The chain recombines TRBV9 with TRBJ2-2, with TRBD1 identical over 9 bases. Germline V lookup: CDR1 SGDLS, CDR2 YYNGEE. The ends lost 3 bases at V and 2 bases at J; junction bases unmatched: 5. The CDR3 has 16 amino acids. CDR3 sequence: CASSEQGARNTGELFF. The DNA for the CDR3 is TGTGCCAGCAGCGAACAGGGGGCTAGAAACACCGGGGAGCTGTTTTTT. Combining the CDR3 with reference TRBV9 and TRBJ2-2 gives the whole variable domain DSGVTQTPKHLITATGQRVTLRCSPRSGDLSVYWYQQSLDQGLQFLIQYYNGEERAKGNILERFSAQQFPDLHSELNLSSLELGDSALYFCASSEQGARNTGELFFGEGSRLTVL.

V is TRBV6-5 and J is TRBJ2-7; 7 bases are a match to TRBD1. The CDR3 totals 14 residues. Germline V lookup: CDR1 MNHEY, CDR2 SVGAGI. After removal of 6 bases from V and 2 bases from J, the junction contained 7 bases not matched to a gene. CDR3 nucleotides: TGTGCCAGCAGCCGACAGGGTAGCGCCTACGAGCAGTACTTC. It is translated as CASSRQGSAYEQYF.

V is TRBV30 and J is TRBJ1-5; the D is unclear. The CDR3 is 12 amino acids. Trimming cost V 0 bases and J 6 bases, with 6 bases left between them. CDR1 and CDR2 (germline): GTSNPN, SVGIG (reference sequence). The CDR3 DNA sequence: TGTGCCTGGAGTGTACGGGGTCAGCCCCAGCATTTT. Amino acids: CAWSVRGQPQHF.

The genes are TRBV7-2 and TRBJ2-3, with 15 positions matching TRBD2. Germline V lookup: CDR1 SGHTA, CDR2 FQGNSA. CDR3 length equals 17 residues. Trimming took 3 bases from V and 2 from J; bases not matched to a gene: 3. CDR3 in amino acids: CASSFRTSGGATDTQYF. In DNA, the CDR3 is TGTGCCAGCAGCTTCCGGACTAGCGGGGGGGCCACAGATACGCAGTATTTT.

This clone was seen only once. The chain joins TRBV7-8 to TRBJ1-2; 7 nucleotides align to TRBD1. V shed 5 bases, J shed 7 bases, and the junction held 13 bases outside the gene matches. CDR1 is SGHVS and CDR2 is FQNEAQ in the germline V gene. The CDR3 contains 15 residues. In nucleotides, the CDR3 is TGTGCCAGCAGCCCCCGTACAGGGGCGGAGGGTGGCTACACCTTC. This gives the protein CASSPRTGAEGGYTF.

This chain's CDR3 is CASSLGRGSANTGELFF. The CDR3 nucleotides are TGTGCCAGCAGCTTGGGCAGGGGGAGCGCGAACACCGGGGAGCTGTTTTTT. V usage is TRBV5-4 and J usage is TRBJ2-2, with 7 bases matching TRBD1. The CDR3 totals 17 residues. The V gene end was trimmed by 0 bases and the J gene end by 0 bases; junction bases not matched to a gene: 5. Germline V lookup: CDR1 SGHNT, CDR2 YYREEE (reference sequence).

The chain links TRBV10-1 to TRBJ1-2, with a weak D call TRBD1 (6 bases). V lost 9 bases and J 1 base, leaving 21 bases between the germline ends. This CDR3 is built from 16 residues. Germline V gene lookup returns CDR1 WNHNN and CDR2 SYGVQD (reference sequence). Here the CDR3 reads CARPGQLRQFNYGYTF. The CDR3 DNA follows: TGCGCCAGACCGGGACAACTTCGACAATTTAACTATGGCTACACCTTC.

The chain is built from TRBV23-1 and TRBJ2-3; 7 nucleotides align to TRBD1. TRBV23-1 is placed among ORFs of uncertain function. This CDR3 contains 15 residues. With 0 bases clipped from V and 4 bases from J, the junction kept 4 bases outside the gene matches. Here the CDR3 DNA reads TGCGCCAGCAGTCAATCTGGGGACAGTGCAGATACGCAGTATTTT. Translated, it gives CASSQSGDSADTQYF.

V is TRBV9 and J is TRBJ2-3; 9 bases match TRBD1. Trimming removed 7 bases from V and 5 bases from J; junction bases left unmatched: 11. The CDR3 sequence is 15 residues long. CDR1 and CDR2 from the germline V gene are SGDLS and YYNGEE. The CDR3 loop reads CASALQTGGIDTQYF. CDR3 DNA sequence: TGTGCCAGCGCCCTCCAGACAGGGGGGATAGATACGCAGTATTTT.

The genes are TRBV10-2 and TRBJ2-3; D unclear. V lost 2 bases to trimming and J lost 0 bases, with 12 bases between them. The V gene's germline CDR1 is WSHSY and CDR2 SAAADI. The CDR3 sequence is 16 residues long. CDR3 nucleotides: TGCGCCAGCAGTGAGGCGGAGAGAACTAGCACAGATACGCAGTATTTT. Translated, it gives CASSEAERTSTDTQYF.

CDR3 in DNA: TGTGCCAGTAGTGTAGTACAGGGGGGGAACACTGAAGCTTTCTTT. This encodes CASSVVQGGNTEAFF. The chain has TRBV19 and TRBJ1-1; 8 bases align to TRBD1. The CDR3 has 15 amino acids. The germline V gene encodes CDR1 LNHDA and CDR2 SQIVND (reference sequence). Trimming removed 5 bases from V and 1 base from J; junction bases left unmatched: 6.

The chain carries TRBV20-1 and TRBJ1-2; D not certain. This CDR3 comprises 11 residues. V dropped 2 bases and J dropped 4 bases, with 5 bases sitting between them. The germline CDR1 and CDR2 sequences are DFQATT and SNEGSKA (reference sequence). CDR3 in amino acids: CSARTVYGYTF. For the CDR3, the DNA is TGCAGTGCTAGAACCGTCTATGGCTACACCTTC.

This clone was recorded a few times. The rearrangement uses TRBV9 and TRBJ1-1; the D gene is possibly TRBD1 (5 bases). The CDR3 is made up of 15 amino acids. CDR1 and CDR2 (germline): SGDLS, YYNGEE. Between the trimmed V and J ends, which lost 3 bases and 6 bases, there was a span of 18 bases. Here the CDR3 reads CASSAEDSIHPEAFF. CDR3 sequence (DNA): TGTGCCAGCAGCGCGGAAGACAGTATACACCCTGAAGCTTTCTTT. Looking up the rest from reference TRBV9 and TRBJ1-1 gives the full variable domain: DSGVTQTPKHLITATGQRVTLRCSPRSGDLSVYWYQQSLDQGLQFLIQYYNGEERAKGNILERFSAQQFPDLHSELNLSSLELGDSALYFCASSAEDSIHPEAFFGQGTRLTVV.